This note documents a single T cell receptor beta chain sequence. This specimen belongs to a study of T cell responses to AZD1222 COVID-19 vaccine. Assay: immunoSEQ multiplex PCR; the TCRdb copy retains only in-frame clones and omits some. The repertoire holds around 99,000 clones, with roughly 86% as singletons. The CDR3 is 15 residues long. The germline V gene has CDR1 MDHEN and CDR2 SYDVKM. The V gene lost 4 bases and the J gene lost 1 base, with 14 bases spanning the gap. The sequenced sample was peripheral blood, obtained 28 days after the second AZD1222 dose. This TCR was sampled from an adult who received the AZD1222 COVID-19 vaccine. The genes are TRBV28 and TRBJ2-7, with a weak D call TRBD2 (5 bases). The CDR3 DNA reads as TGTGCCAGCAGTTCGCGGGCCTCTCCTTCCTACGAGCAGTACTTC. Protein product: CASSSRASPSYEQYF.